These 24 T cell receptor beta chains were sequenced from one sample in a study of T cell clonality in common variable immunodeficiency. Data came from immunoSEQ multiplex PCR; TCRdb stores just in-frame clones and leaves some out. The sample has over 30,000 clones, none seen only once. The antigens of these receptors remain unknown. Findings and caveats of the study: Fewer deletions and N-nucleotide insertions were reportedly seen in common variable immunodeficiency TCR beta sequences.

Sequenced: peripheral blood mononuclear cells. The receptors stem from a human donor with common variable immunodeficiency.

In this sample, this clone turned up many times. Sequencing ends 3 residues short of the CDR3 end; the germline J gene provides the rest. The chain recombines TRBV30 with TRBJ2-2; either TRBD1 or TRBD2 may supply D (5 bases each). The CDR3 covers 15 residues. The germline V gene has CDR1 GTSNPN and CDR2 SVGIG (reference sequence). The V end lost 1 base, the J end lost 4 bases, and 13 bases lay between the germline ends. CDR3 DNA (partial): TGTGCCTGGAGTGAGAGGGGCAGGTCCACCGGGGAG. Translated: CAWSERGRSTGE. The full CDR3 protein is CAWSERGRSTGELFF.

This clone was seen at least ten times. This chain's CDR3 is CASQGQFLTDTQYF. CDR3 bases read: TGTGCCAGCCAGGGACAGTTCCTCACAGATACG. This chain connects TRBV18 to TRBJ2-3; the match to TRBD1 covers 7 bases. The read finishes 3 residues shy of the CDR3 end, and the germline J gene is used to complete it. CDR3 length: 14 amino acids. Germline V CDR1 and CDR2: KGHSH, LQKENI. The J segment lost 2 bases and the V segment lost 8 bases, leaving 7 bases of the junction unmatched.

With respect to this clone: With the read ending 3 residues before the CDR3 end, the germline J gene is used to fill in that end. The chain uses TRBV7-9 and TRBJ2-7, with 8 bases matching TRBD1. The CDR3 sequence is 15 residues long. Germline CDR1 and CDR2: SEHNR and FQNEAQ (reference sequence). J lost 3 bases, V lost 5 bases, and 9 bases had no gene match. Incomplete CDR3 DNA: TGTGCCAGCAGCCCCAGGACAGGGCTGGACTACGAG. It encodes CASSPRTGLDYE. The whole CDR3 reads CASSPRTGLDYEQYF. Combining the CDR3 with reference TRBV7-9 and TRBJ2-7 gives the whole variable domain DTGVSQNPRHKITKRGQNVTFRCDPISEHNRLYWYRQTLGQGPEFLTYFQNEAQLEKSRLLSDRFSAERPKGSFSTLEIQRTEQGDSAMYLCASSPRTGLDYEQYFGPGTRLTVT.

This clone was picked up a small number of times. The read terminates 3 residues ahead of where the CDR3 ends, so the germline J gene completes it. The chain uses TRBV20-1 and TRBJ1-2, with D maybe TRBD1 (5 bases). V lost 6 bases, J lost 4 bases, and 12 bases lay in between. Germline V gene data show CDR1 as DFQATT and CDR2 as SNEGSKA (reference sequence). The CDR3 contains 12 residues. The sequenced part of the CDR3 DNA is TGCAGTGCCACCGACAGTCCCTATGGC. It codes for CSATDSPYG. The CDR3, in full, reads CSATDSPYGYTF.

This clone showed up many times. The observed sequence ends 3 residues before the CDR3 terminus, with the missing tail filled in from the germline J gene. The chain couples TRBV5-1 to TRBJ1-5; D not resolved. This CDR3 is built from 15 residues. Trimming stripped 4 bases from V and 0 bases from J, with 11 bases between. CDR1 and CDR2 (germline): SGHRS, YFSETQ. Incomplete CDR3 DNA: TGCGCCAGCAGCCACAAAAACTATAGCAATCAGCCC. Amino acids: CASSHKNYSNQP. The CDR3 in full is CASSHKNYSNQPQHF.

The CDR3 loop is CSVVQGHTEAFF. The covered CDR3 bases are TGCAGTGTCGTCCAGGGTCACACTGAA. V gene TRBV20-1 combines with J gene TRBJ1-1, with a weak D call TRBD1 (5 bases). Coverage ceases 3 residues before the CDR3 finishes, and the germline J gene fills in the end. Trimming shortened V by 7 bases and J by 3 bases, and 12 bases separated the two germline ends. Germline-derived CDR1 and CDR2 are DFQATT and SNEGSKA (reference sequence). This CDR3 has 12 residues.

This clone was observed many times. Sequencing ends 3 residues short of the CDR3 end; the germline J gene provides the rest. This rearrangement joins TRBV29-1 to TRBJ2-3; D not resolved. CDR1 SQVTM and CDR2 ANQGSEA come from the germline V gene. This CDR3 comprises 12 residues. V shed 4 bases and J shed 4 bases, with 9 bases lying between them. Partial CDR3 DNA: TGCAGCGTTGCTGAGCTCCCAGATACG. As protein: CSVAELPDT. The whole CDR3 region reads CSVAELPDTQYF.

This clone was found many times. Read coverage stops 3 residues before the CDR3 terminus; the germline J gene supplies the remainder. The rearrangement uses TRBV2 and TRBJ1-4; D may be TRBD1 (6 bases). V was clipped by 4 bases and J by 3 bases, with 9 bases between them. The CDR3 totals 14 residues. The germline V gene has CDR1 SNHLY and CDR2 FYNNEI. CDR3: CASSGTVANEKLFF. The DNA read from the CDR3 is TGTGCCAGCAGTGGGACAGTAGCTAATGAAAAA.

Many counts were recorded for this clone. This CDR3 reads CASTPGQSLDIQYF. The CDR3 DNA, read in part, is TGTGCCAGTACCCCCGGACAGTCCCTTGACATT. The chain links TRBV19 to TRBJ2-4; D is perhaps TRBD1 (6 bases). The missing CDR3 end, 3 residues past where the read stops, is filled in from the germline J gene. V was shortened by 7 bases and J by 8 bases, with 18 bases between the two germline ends. The CDR3 extends over 14 amino acids. Germline CDR1 is LNHDA and CDR2 is SQIVND (reference sequence). The whole variable domain, remainder taken from reference TRBV19 and TRBJ2-4, is DGGITQSPKYLFRKEGQNVTLSCEQNLNHDAMYWYRQDPGQGLRLIYYSQIVNDFQKGDIAEGYSVSREKKESFPLTVTSAQKNPTAFYLCASTPGQSLDIQYFGAGTRLSVL.

This clone was found many times. The DNA ends 3 residues before the CDR3 does, and the rest of the CDR3 is filled in from the germline J gene. The V and J genes are TRBV19 and TRBJ2-5, with 8 bases identical to TRBD2. Germline V CDR1 and CDR2: LNHDA, SQIVND (reference sequence). The CDR3 is 16 residues long. The V and J ends lost 9 bases and 1 base, in that order; junction bases with no gene match: 13. CDR3 protein: CASSTTGRGGQETQYF. The CDR3 bases that were read are TGTGCCAGCTCGACTACGGGCCGGGGGGGCCAAGAGACC.

In this sample, this clone turned up many times. Read sequence stops 3 residues before the CDR3 end, and the germline J gene provides the missing end. The V and J genes are TRBV20-1 and TRBJ2-2, with 9 bases matching TRBD1. V dropped 1 base and J dropped 6; count of bases not matched to a gene: 15. The CDR3 consists of 18 residues. Germline V CDR1 and CDR2: DFQATT, SNEGSKA (reference sequence). CDR3 sequence: CSARGPDRGFSGAGELFF. Incomplete CDR3 DNA: TGCAGTGCTAGAGGCCCTGACAGGGGGTTTTCAGGGGCCGGGGAG.

A word on this clone: Read sequence stops 3 residues before the CDR3 end, and the germline J gene provides the missing end. The genes are TRBV19 and TRBJ1-1, with TRBD1 matching over 9 bases. Germline V lookup: CDR1 LNHDA, CDR2 SQIVND (reference sequence). The CDR3 has 15 residues. V lost 9 bases and J lost 0; bases outside the gene matches: 8. CDR3 bases read: TGTGCCAGCTTCGACAGGGGGTACATGAACACTGAA. Translating gives CASFDRGYMNTE. The CDR3 in full is CASFDRGYMNTEAFF. Variable domain in full (rest from reference TRBV19 and TRBJ1-1): DGGITQSPKYLFRKEGQNVTLSCEQNLNHDAMYWYRQDPGQGLRLIYYSQIVNDFQKGDIAEGYSVSREKKESFPLTVTSAQKNPTAFYLCASFDRGYMNTEAFFGQGTRLTVV.

The sample holds many counts of this clone. Other DNA sequences within the sample encode an identical CDR3. CDR3 protein: CASSEGLAGVETQYF. The part of the CDR3 DNA that was read is TGTGCCAGCAGTGAGGGACTAGCGGGAGTTGAGACC. This sequence joins TRBV6-1 and TRBJ2-5, with 14 bases lining up with TRBD2. Read coverage stops 3 residues before the CDR3 terminus; the germline J gene supplies the remainder. The CDR3 sequence is 15 residues long. CDR1 is MNHNS, CDR2 SASEGT, per germline. V was clipped by 3 bases and J by 5 bases; unmatched bases: 2.

This clone came up a few times. The read ends 3 residues shy of where the CDR3 ends; the end is completed using the germline J gene. This chain connects TRBV7-3 to TRBJ2-4; TRBD1 agrees at 7 bases. CDR3 length: 14 residues. J was trimmed by 9 bases and V by 2 bases; bases with no gene match: 7. Germline CDR1 SGHTA, CDR2 FQGTGA. CDR3 DNA (partial): TGTGCCAGCAGCTTAGGGACAGATGCGAGCATT. The encoded protein is CASSLGTDASI. Given in full, the CDR3 is CASSLGTDASIQYF.

This clone was counted ten times or more. From the germline J gene comes the end of the CDR3, since the read stops 3 residues before it. The gene calls are TRBV18 and TRBJ2-7; TRBD1 agrees at 8 bases. The germline V gene has CDR1 KGHSH and CDR2 LQKENI. The CDR3 contains 16 residues. Losses at the gene ends were 3 bases for V and 6 bases for J; bases not matched to a gene: 13. CDR3 DNA (partial): TGTGCCAGCTCACCTGTCGAGACAGGGGTATACTCCGAG. Its protein is CASSPVETGVYSE. The CDR3 in full is CASSPVETGVYSEQYF.

The table lists this clone with a few counts. With the read ending 3 residues before the CDR3 end, the germline J gene is used to fill in that end. The chain links TRBV19 to TRBJ1-4, with D possibly matching TRBD1 (6 bases). Per the germline V gene, CDR1 is LNHDA and CDR2 is SQIVND (reference sequence). V lost 4 bases to trimming and J lost 5 bases, with 14 bases between them. The CDR3 loop spans 15 amino acids. The CDR3 spells CASSSLTGANEKLFF. Incomplete CDR3 DNA: TGTGCCAGTAGTAGCCTGACAGGAGCGAATGAAAAA.

As to this clone: A junction boundary mismatches the germline segment, possibly from a read error. The CDR3 extends 3 residues past the end of the read, so its final part is completed from the germline J gene. The chain links TRBV7-9 to TRBJ2-3; D remains unclear. This CDR3 contains 12 residues. Germline assignment: CDR1 SEHNR and CDR2 FQNEAQ (reference sequence). CDR3 DNA (partial): TGTTCCAGCAGCACTCGCATTGATACG. It specifies CSSSTRIDT. The CDR3 in full is CSSSTRIDTQYF.

Turning to this clone: The read terminates 3 residues ahead of where the CDR3 ends, so the germline J gene completes it. V and J are TRBV6-2 or TRBV6-3 and TRBJ1-5, with 7 bases that match TRBD1. From germline, CDR1 is MNHEY and CDR2 SVGEGT. The CDR3 contains 13 residues. The V and J ends lost 7 bases and 3 bases, in that order; junction bases with no gene match: 3. Partial CDR3 DNA: TGTGCCAGCAAGGACAGGTTCAATCAGCCC. It encodes CASKDRFNQP. The CDR3 in its entirety is CASKDRFNQPQHF.

This clone was counted at least ten times. Coverage ceases 3 residues before the CDR3 finishes, and the germline J gene fills in the end. The gene calls are TRBV5-1 and TRBJ2-4, with TRBD1 identical over 10 bases. The CDR3 contains 16 residues. Germline V CDR1 and CDR2: SGHRS, YFSETQ. V lost 3 bases, J lost 2 bases, and 5 bases stayed unmatched. The CDR3 protein is CASSSRTGGSKNIQYF. The sequenced CDR3 bases are TGCGCCAGCAGCTCCAGGACAGGGGGGTCCAAAAACATT.

This clone was counted ten times or more. The CDR3 extends 3 residues past the end of the read, so its final part is completed from the germline J gene. J is TRBJ2-4 and V is TRBV30; a weak D match, TRBD1 (6 bases). Germline CDR1 GTSNPN, CDR2 SVGIG (reference sequence). There are 13 residues in the CDR3. This CDR3 reads CAWRETGFGDQYF. The CDR3 bases that were read are TGTGCCTGGAGGGAGACAGGTTTTGGAGAT.

This clone was seen ten or more times. Read coverage stops 3 residues before the CDR3 terminus; the germline J gene supplies the remainder. The J gene is TRBJ2-5, the V gene TRBV5-4, with unresolved D. The germline gives CDR1 SGHNT, CDR2 YYREEE (reference sequence). V gave up 4 bases and J gave up 5 bases, with 9 bases separating them. The CDR3 spans 12 residues. The DNA read from the CDR3 is TGTGCCAGCAGCCTTCAGGATGAGACC. Its protein product is CASSLQDET. The entire CDR3 is CASSLQDETQYF.

In its sample, this clone ranks as medium-sized. Coverage ceases 3 residues before the CDR3 finishes, and the germline J gene fills in the end. The chain joins TRBV4-1 to TRBJ1-2; TRBD1 might be the D (6 bases). This CDR3 has 15 amino acids. Germline V CDR1 and CDR2: MGHRA, YSYEKL. Trimming cost V 8 bases and J 3 bases, with 19 bases left between them. CDR3 DNA (partial): TGCGCCAGCCATTCTGCGGGGGGCTACGACTATGGC. Translation gives CASHSAGGYDYG. The full CDR3 reads CASHSAGGYDYGYTF.

This clone was seen repeatedly, ten times or more. The read ends 3 residues before the CDR3 terminus; that terminus is restored from the germline J gene. The chain combines TRBV29-1 with TRBJ2-1, with D tentatively TRBD2 (5 bases). Trimming shortened V by 7 bases and J by 7 bases, and 14 bases separated the two germline ends. Germline assignment: CDR1 SQVTM and CDR2 ANQGSEA. The CDR3 length is 12 residues. The CDR3 sequence is CSAASTLNEQFF. The part of the CDR3 DNA that was read is TGCAGCGCGGCTAGCACATTAAATGAG.

On this clone itself: The read terminates 3 residues ahead of where the CDR3 ends, so the germline J gene completes it. This chain uses TRBV18 with TRBJ2-1; D ambiguous. V lost 3 bases and J lost 3, with 9 bases in between. Germline CDR1 and CDR2: KGHSH and LQKENI. The CDR3 contains 14 residues. The CDR3 reads CASSPYPGYNEQFF. The CDR3 DNA, read in part, is TGTGCCAGCTCACCCTATCCGGGCTACAATGAG.